The 17 T cell receptor beta chains given below trace back to one sample, sequenced in a study of blood T cell repertoires in COVID-19. Repertoires were generated with immunoSEQ multiplex PCR, while TCRdb's copy carries only in-frame clones and drops some. Altogether about 180,000 clones are present, roughly 84% being singletons, with the ten largest covering roughly 1.2%. Material for sequencing was PBMCs or T cells enriched from blood (not recorded which). The receptor set was obtained from a human donor with acute COVID-19. The donor label of this sample is uncertain.

The chain has TRBV15 and TRBJ1-1, with D maybe TRBD1 (5 bases). Germline-derived CDR1 and CDR2 are LNHNV and YYDKDF (reference sequence). The CDR3 sequence is 13 residues long. Trimming took off 0 bases at V and 6 bases at J, with 8 bases between the two ends. CDR3 in amino acids: CATSRDAQAEAFF. In nucleotides, the CDR3 is TGTGCCACCAGCAGAGATGCACAGGCTGAAGCTTTCTTT.

The CDR3 nucleotides are TGTGCCACCACGGCACAGGTCGACCACGAGCAGTACTTC. Translated, it gives CATTAQVDHEQYF. V gene TRBV24-1 combines with J gene TRBJ2-7; a weak D match, TRBD1 (5 bases). CDR1 is KGHDR, CDR2 SFDVKD, per germline. The CDR3 covers 13 residues. V lost 8 bases and J 5 bases, leaving 15 bases between the germline ends.

V and J are TRBV4-1 and TRBJ1-1; no definite D call. V was pared by 0 bases and J by 0 bases, with 11 bases between. This CDR3 has 16 amino acids. Germline values: CDR1 MGHRA, CDR2 YSYEKL. The CDR3 reads CASSQDAAGMNTEAFF. The CDR3 DNA sequence: TGCGCCAGCAGCCAAGATGCGGCGGGTATGAACACTGAAGCTTTCTTT.

The rearrangement joins TRBV7-2 to TRBJ1-5, with D possibly matching TRBD1 (6 bases). V lost 3 bases and J lost 5, with 17 bases in between. The germline CDR1 and CDR2 sequences are SGHTA and FQGNSA. CDR3 length equals 16 residues. The CDR3, as DNA: TGTGCCAGCAGCTTTGGGACACCTATTCTAGATCAGCCCCAGCATTTT. Translating it yields CASSFGTPILDQPQHF.

This clone was seen more than once but under ten times. The CDR3 is CASSYRGTGVTEAFF. CDR3 DNA sequence: TGTGCCAGCAGTTACCGCGGGACAGGTGTCACTGAAGCTTTCTTT. V gene TRBV6-5 combines with J gene TRBJ1-1; 8 nucleotides agree with TRBD1. With V trimmed by 2 bases and J by 4 bases, 6 bases remained unmatched. CDR3 length: 15 amino acids. Germline values: CDR1 MNHEY, CDR2 SVGAGI.

The chain uses TRBV5-1 and TRBJ2-2; TRBD1 matches at 7 bases. The germline V gene encodes CDR1 SGHRS and CDR2 YFSETQ. The CDR3 runs to 12 residues. Trimming cost V 2 bases and J 13 bases; bases outside gene matches: 5. As DNA, the CDR3 is TGCGCCAGCAGCTTTGACAGGGTAGTGCTGTTTTTT. Translation: CASSFDRVVLFF. Together with reference TRBV5-1 and TRBJ2-2, the CDR3 gives the full variable domain: KAGVTQTPRYLIKTRGQQVTLSCSPISGHRSVSWYQQTPGQGLQFLFEYFSETQRNKGNFPGRFSGRQFSNSRSEMNVSTLELGDSALYLCASSFDRVVLFFGEGSRLTVL.

This clone has a single count. V usage is TRBV7-9 and J usage is TRBJ1-2; 10 bases fit TRBD1. Germline-derived CDR1 and CDR2 are SEHNR and FQNEAQ (reference sequence). Losses at the gene ends were 5 bases for V and 5 bases for J; bases not matched to a gene: 8. The CDR3 contains 15 residues. The CDR3 DNA reads as TGTGCCAGCAGCCTAGGACAGGGGGGAAGATATGGCTACACCTTC. Amino acid sequence: CASSLGQGGRYGYTF.

The CDR3 reads CAWSVGVYTEAFF. The CDR3 coding sequence is TGTGCCTGGAGTGTCGGGGTGTACACTGAAGCTTTCTTT. The chain couples TRBV30 to TRBJ1-1, with D unresolved. The CDR3 spans 13 residues. CDR1 and CDR2 (germline): GTSNPN, SVGIG (reference sequence). V lost 0 bases and J lost 3, with 8 bases in between. The full variable domain, in which reference TRBV30 and TRBJ1-1 provide the parts outside the CDR3, is SQTIHQWPATLVQPVGSPLSLECTVEGTSNPNLYWYRQAAGRGLQLLFYSVGIGQISSEVPQNLSASRPQDRQFILSSKKLLLSDSGFYLCAWSVGVYTEAFFGQGTRLTVV.

Comments on this clone: The sample contains more than one DNA sequence encoding this CDR3. V and J are TRBV18 and TRBJ1-5; D unresolved. This CDR3 spans 14 amino acids. Germline V CDR1 and CDR2: KGHSH, LQKENI. The V end lost 3 bases, the J end lost 4 bases, and 10 bases lay between the germline ends. CDR3 bases: TGTGCCAGCTCACCCCCGGGAGGGAATCAGCCCCAGCATTTT. Translated: CASSPPGGNQPQHF. Variable domain in full (rest from reference TRBV18 and TRBJ1-5): NAGVMQNPRHLVRRRGQEARLRCSPMKGHSHVYWYRQLPEEGLKFMVYLQKENIIDESGMPKERFSAEFPKEGPSILRIQQVVRGDSAAYFCASSPPGGNQPQHFGDGTRLSIL.

This clone was detected only once. The CDR3 region is CSVGSGSQGTLFF. The CDR3 region has the DNA TGCAGCGTTGGGTCAGGATCCCAGGGAACACTGTTTTTT. This chain uses TRBV29-1 with TRBJ1-4, with D possibly matching TRBD1 (5 bases). Germline CDR1 reads SQVTM; CDR2 reads ANQGSEA. V was cut by 4 bases and J by 13 bases, with 19 bases left in between. The CDR3 has 13 residues.

This clone was detected once. The chain recombines TRBV4-2 with TRBJ1-3; D unresolved. V was shortened by 0 bases and J by 5 bases, with 20 bases between the two germline ends. This CDR3 spans 18 amino acids. Germline values: CDR1 LGHNA, CDR2 YNFKEQ. The CDR3 nucleotides are TGTGCCAGCAGCCAAGATCTGCCTGAAGAGGCATCAAGAAACACCATATATTTT. Its protein product is CASSQDLPEEASRNTIYF.

The rearrangement joins TRBV6-5 to TRBJ1-5; D gene ambiguous. The CDR3 has 13 amino acids. Germline CDR1 MNHEY, CDR2 SVGAGI. Trimming cost V 6 bases and J 0 bases, with 6 bases left between them. The CDR3 region is CASRLYSNQPQHF. CDR3 coding DNA: TGTGCCAGCAGACTATATAGCAATCAGCCCCAGCATTTT.

This rearrangement joins TRBV5-1 to TRBJ2-4; TRBD2 matches 7 bases. This CDR3 is 19 amino acids long. With 0 bases clipped from V and 1 base from J, the junction kept 13 bases outside the gene matches. Per germline, CDR1 SGHRS and CDR2 YFSETQ. CDR3 in DNA: TGCGCCAGCAGCTTGGCTCCTAGCGGAGTTCCATACGCCAAAAACATTCAGTACTTC. Residues: CASSLAPSGVPYAKNIQYF.

The chain carries TRBV10-2 and TRBJ1-5; TRBD1 agrees at 7 bases. After removal of 3 bases from V and 3 bases from J, the junction contained 2 bases not matched to a gene. The CDR3 totals 14 residues. Germline V lookup: CDR1 WSHSY, CDR2 SAAADI. CDR3 sequence (DNA): TGCGCCAGCAGTGAACAGGGGAACAATCAGCCCCAGCATTTT. This gives the protein CASSEQGNNQPQHF.

The CDR3 coding sequence is TGTGCCAGCAGCGGACGAGGGTCTGAAGCTTTCTTT. Residues: CASSGRGSEAFF. This sequence joins TRBV9 and TRBJ1-1; no definite D call. CDR1 is SGDLS, CDR2 YYNGEE, per germline. CDR3 size: 12 residues. V lost 3 bases and J lost 6, with 9 bases in between.

V is TRBV10-3 and J is TRBJ2-1, with a tentative D call TRBD2 (5 bases). The germline V gene encodes CDR1 ENHRY and CDR2 SYGVKD. The CDR3 covers 15 residues. Deletions cut 0 bases from V and 5 bases from J, with 11 bases between. CDR3 residues: CAISESRDHNNEQFF. The CDR3 DNA is TGTGCCATCAGTGAGTCCCGGGATCACAACAATGAGCAGTTCTTC.

This chain links TRBV19 with TRBJ1-1; D is possibly TRBD1 (6 bases). The V end lost 3 bases, the J end lost 4 bases, and 18 bases lay between the germline ends. CDR1 and CDR2 (germline): LNHDA, SQIVND (reference sequence). This CDR3 is 16 amino acids long. The CDR3 DNA reads TGTGCCAGTAGTATTCTAGGGGGTACTCTTGGCACTGAAGCTTTCTTT. Translation: CASSILGGTLGTEAFF.